This is a list of T cell receptor beta chains from one sample in a study of blood T cell repertoires in COVID-19. The table came from immunoSEQ multiplex PCR; TCRdb's copy has only in-frame clones and leaves some out. The sample carries under 350,000 clones, about nine tenths recorded once. The specimen was peripheral blood. The source of these receptors is a man aged 45-65 years with acute or convalescent COVID-19. The CDR3 runs from the conserved cysteine through the conserved F or W. D genes are given only for firm matches. Expanded clones get a size class; other rows say once, few or many, or leave the size out.

J | size | D | V | DNA | CDR3
TRBJ2-5 | - | - | TRBV5-6 | TGTGCCAGCAGCTTGGTAAGGGGGAGGGGTCAAGAGACCCAGTACTTC | CASSLVRGRGQETQYF
TRBJ2-5 | - | - | TRBV14 | TGTGCCAGCAGCCAAGTTCCGACATGGCGAACGGACTGGAAGGAGACCCAGTACTTC | CASSQVPTWRTDWKETQYF
TRBJ1-6 | - | TRBD1 | TRBV4-1 | TGCGCCAGCAGCCAAGATCATGGACAGGTCAATTCACCCCTCCACTTT | CASSQDHGQVNSPLHF
TRBJ1-6 | - | - | TRBV21-1 | TGTGCCAGCAGCAAACGGGGGTGGCGGAACTCCTATAATTCACCCCTCCACTTT | CASSKRGWRNSYNSPLHF
TRBJ2-3 | - | TRBD2 | TRBV19 | TGTGCAGCAAGCGGGGGGGCATCTCGGGATACGCAGTATTTT | CAASGGASRDTQYF
TRBJ2-3 | once | TRBD2 | TRBV6-2/TRBV6-3 | TGTGCCAGCAGTCACCCGGGACTAGCGAAAGATACGCAGTATTTT | CASSHPGLAKDTQYF
TRBJ2-1 | - | - | TRBV5-4 | TGTGCCAGCAGCCCGAGCCAGGGCAACATACCCTACAATGAGCAGTTCTTC | CASSPSQGNIPYNEQFF
TRBJ2-1 | once | TRBD2 | TRBV9 | TGTGCCAGCAGCGAACGGGGGGACCAGTACAATGAGCAGTTCTTC | CASSERGDQYNEQFF
TRBJ2-7 | - | - | TRBV5-1 | TGCGCCAGCAGCTTGGCCCTGGGGGGGCCCAGCGAGCAGTACTTC | CASSLALGGPSEQYF
TRBJ1-2 | - | TRBD1 | TRBV19 | TGTGCCAGTAGTATAGTGGCGACAGGGTATGGCTACACCTTC | CASSIVATGYGYTF
TRBJ2-1 | - | TRBD1 | TRBV10-3 | TGTGCCATCAGGAGTACGAAGACAGGGCTGGACAATGAGCAGTTCTTC | CAIRSTKTGLDNEQFF
TRBJ1-2 | - | TRBD1 | TRBV27 | TGTGCCAGCAGTTTCGGGACAGGGAACTATGGCTACACCTTC | CASSFGTGNYGYTF
TRBJ2-7 | - | TRBD1 | TRBV7-3 | TGTGCCAGCAGCTTAGAGTCGCAGGGGGCAGGGGAGCAGTACTTC | CASSLESQGAGEQYF
TRBJ2-1 | - | - | TRBV19 | TGTGCCAGTAGTATAGAGCCGCGGGGAGTCTACAATGAGCAGTTCTTC | CASSIEPRGVYNEQFF
TRBJ1-2 | once | TRBD1 | TRBV27 | TGTGCCAGCAGTTGGTATGGAGGACAGGGCGAAAGCTACACCTTC | CASSWYGGQGESYTF
TRBJ1-1 | - | - | TRBV29-1 | TGCAGCGTTGGGGCAGGGGCGAACACTGAAGCTTTCTTT | CSVGAGANTEAFF
TRBJ2-1 | - | TRBD2 | TRBV15 | TGTGCCACCAGCAGAGCTCGGGAGGCAAGGACGTTCTTC | CATSRAREARTFF
TRBJ2-7 | - | - | TRBV14 | TGTGCCAGCAGCCAAAACGTCGGTGGCGAGCAGTACTTC | CASSQNVGGEQYF
TRBJ1-1 | - | - | TRBV11-2 | TGTGCCAGCAGCTTAGGGTCGGGGTTGAACACTGAAGCTTTCTTT | CASSLGSGLNTEAFF
TRBJ2-7 | - | TRBD2 | TRBV19 | TGTGCCAGTAGTATAGGTGGAGGACTAGCGGTTCGGGAGCAGTACTTC | CASSIGGGLAVREQYF
TRBJ1-1 | - | - | TRBV30 | TGTGCCTGGAGTGTCTTGTCGTCTAACACTGAAGCTTTCTTT | CAWSVLSSNTEAFF
TRBJ2-7 | - | - | TRBV3-1/TRBV3-2 | TGTGCCAGCAGCCAAGACGGTGGTTACCAAGACGAGCAGTACTTC | CASSQDGGYQDEQYF
TRBJ2-7 | - | TRBD2 | TRBV27 | TGTGCCAGCAGTTCTCATCCATGGCCCGGGACTACGGGTGAGCAGTACTTC | CASSSHPWPGTTGEQYF
TRBJ2-3 | - | TRBD2 | TRBV6-5 | TGTGCCAGCGCCCTAGCGGGCACAGATACGCAGTATTTT | CASALAGTDTQYF
TRBJ2-5 | - | TRBD2 | TRBV9 | TGTGCCAGCAGCCCGCGCGGACTAGCGGGGTTAGAGACCCAGTACTTC | CASSPRGLAGLETQYF
TRBJ1-2 | once | - | TRBV19 | TGTGCCAGCGCGGGGGTCGGCTACACCTTC | CASAGVGYTF
TRBJ1-5 | once | - | TRBV10-3 | TGTGCCATCAGTGGGGGGCTAGATCAGCCCCAGCATTTT | CAISGGLDQPQHF
TRBJ1-4 | - | - | TRBV5-5 | TGTGCCAGCAGCTTGGTGGAGGTGGACCTGAATGAAAAACTGTTTTTT | CASSLVEVDLNEKLFF
TRBJ1-2 | - | - | TRBV20-1 | TGCAGGGTCAAGGACAGTCGAGGCTACACCTTC | CRVKDSRGYTF
TRBJ2-3 | - | TRBD2 | TRBV5-1 | TGCGCCAGCAGCGGCGCCGGGACTAGTCTGACAGATACGCAGTATTTT | CASSGAGTSLTDTQYF
TRBJ1-5 | - | TRBD1 | TRBV9 | TGTGCCAGCAGCTCCGGACAGGTTGTCGGGCAGCCCCAGCATTTT | CASSSGQVVGQPQHF
TRBJ2-3 | - | TRBD2 | TRBV5-1 | TGCGCCAGCAGGCGGGAGGTGGTCACTATTGAAGATACGCAGTATTTT | CASRREVVTIEDTQYF
TRBJ2-7 | - | TRBD1 | TRBV5-4 | TGTGCCAGCACAGACAGGGGGGGCTACGAGCAGTACTTC | CASTDRGGYEQYF
TRBJ1-1 | few | - | TRBV16 | TGTGCCAGCAGCCAATCGGGTCAGGGGACTGAAGCTTTCTTT | CASSQSGQGTEAFF
TRBJ1-5 | few | TRBD1 | TRBV6-5 | TGTGCCAGCGGACAGGGCGGGAGCAATCAGCCCCAGCATTTT | CASGQGGSNQPQHF
TRBJ1-2 | - | TRBD1 | TRBV10-3 | TGTGCCATCAGGGCGAACAGGGGGCTGTTCTATGGCTACACCTTC | CAIRANRGLFYGYTF
TRBJ1-2 | - | - | TRBV13 | TGTGCCAGCAGCCGCCGGGCAGGGCGATTTAACTATGGCTACACCTTC | CASSRRAGRFNYGYTF
TRBJ2-1 | - | TRBD2 | TRBV2 | TGTGCCAGCAGAGCTGGACTAGCGGGGGATTGGAGCTCCTACAATGAGCAGTTCTTC | CASRAGLAGDWSSYNEQFF
TRBJ2-3 | few | - | TRBV12-3/TRBV12-4 | TGTGCCAGCAGCTCCTACACAGATACGCAGTATTTT | CASSSYTDTQYF
TRBJ1-4 | - | - | TRBV9 | TGTGCCAGCAGCGTAGTAGGGGTCGGAAAACTGTTTTTT | CASSVVGVGKLFF
TRBJ1-4 | - | - | TRBV7-8 | TGTGCCAGCAGCTTAGTAAGACTCCCGCGGGGTGAAAAACTGTTTTTT | CASSLVRLPRGEKLFF
TRBJ2-2 | - | TRBD2 | TRBV9 | TGTGCCAGCAGCGTAGAGCGGGGGGGTTTCACCGGGGAGCTGTTTTTT | CASSVERGGFTGELFF
TRBJ2-7 | - | TRBD2 | TRBV11-2 | TGTGCCAGCACCTACGGGGGGGGCTCCTACGAGCAGTACTTC | CASTYGGGSYEQYF
TRBJ1-5 | - | - | TRBV3-1/TRBV3-2 | TGTGCCAGCAGCGAAACAGGCTTCAATCAGCCCCAGCATTTT | CASSETGFNQPQHF
TRBJ1-5 | - | - | TRBV5-1 | TGCGCCAGCAGGAGGGATAGCAATCAGCCCCAGCATTTT | CASRRDSNQPQHF